Each of the 22 T cell receptor beta chains below was sequenced from the same sample in a study of vaccination and CD4 T cells after COVID-19. These TCRs are of unknown antigen specificity. Specified treatment: roughly 10-day PBMC culture with coronavirus spike peptide pools or control peptides (ViraFEST assay). Cultured CD4+ T cell DNA underwent sequencing with the Oncomine TCR Beta short-read assay. TCRdb fed the PCR reads into MiXCR, producing one record per CDR3 protein. The table shows 15,000 to 16,000 distinct CDR3 sequences, with about three quarters occurring only once. Sequenced material: CD4+ T cells from blood, cultured in vitro. These receptors all come from a human donor who had recovered from COVID-19.

This clonotype was detected a few times. The chain recombines TRBV18 with TRBJ1-6; D unresolved. Germline V gene data show CDR1 as KGHSH and CDR2 as LQKENI. V was trimmed by 1 base and J by 14 bases, leaving 18 bases between them. The CDR3 is 15 residues long. The DNA for the CDR3 is TGTGCCAGCTCACCACGCCCCTCCAAGGGAGAGGCCCTCCACTTT. This codes for CASSPRPSKGEALHF. The whole variable domain, remainder taken from reference TRBV18 and TRBJ1-6, is NAGVMQNPRHLVRRRGQEARLRCSPMKGHSHVYWYRQLPEEGLKFMVYLQKENIIDESGMPKERFSAEFPKEGPSILRIQQVVRGDSAAYFCASSPRPSKGEALHFGNGTRLTVT.

This clonotype was seen a single time. This chain connects TRBV7-6 to TRBJ2-7, with TRBD2 identical over 11 bases. This CDR3 is built from 16 residues. In germline, CDR1 is SGHVS, CDR2 FNYEAQ. V shed 1 base, J shed 5 bases, and the junction held 7 bases outside the gene matches. CDR3 loop: CASSLGSGRDFNEQYF. CDR3 in DNA: TGTGCCAGCAGCTTAGGTAGCGGGAGGGACTTTAACGAGCAGTACTTC.

The chain links TRBV20-1 to TRBJ1-2; 8 nucleotides match TRBD1. CDR3 size: 13 residues. V shed 6 bases and J 7 bases; nucleotides not matched to a gene: 10. Germline V lookup: CDR1 DFQATT, CDR2 SNEGSKA (reference sequence). CDR3 protein: CSADPTGVGGYTF. CDR3 DNA sequence: TGCAGTGCCGATCCGACAGGGGTGGGTGGCTACACCTTC.

The sample holds a few counts of this clonotype. The chain joins TRBV7-2 to TRBJ2-5, with 9 nucleotides matching TRBD2. The V segment lost 4 bases and the J segment 5 bases; nucleotides outside the gene matches: 14. In germline, CDR1 is SGHTA, CDR2 FQGNSA. This CDR3 contains 17 residues. The CDR3 reads CASSSGGAGGPLETQYF. The CDR3 bases are TGTGCCAGCAGCTCGGGAGGGGCGGGAGGGCCACTGGAGACCCAGTACTTC.

This clonotype appeared a few times. The rearrangement links TRBV6-1 to TRBJ2-7; D is ambiguous. There are 15 residues in the CDR3. Germline assignment: CDR1 MNHNS and CDR2 SASEGT. The V gene lost 4 bases and the J gene lost 0 bases, with 13 bases spanning the gap. The CDR3 DNA is TGTGCCAGCAGTGTGGAACTCTCGAGCTCCTACGAGCAGTACTTC. Amino acids: CASSVELSSSYEQYF.

In this sample, this clonotype turned up once. This rearrangement joins TRBV6-1 to TRBJ2-5; 9 bases are a match to TRBD2. The germline V gene encodes CDR1 MNHNS and CDR2 SASEGT. The CDR3 covers 14 residues. The trim removed 5 bases at V and 5 bases at J, leaving 6 bases unmatched. The CDR3 sequence is CASSRSGSGETQYF. CDR3 DNA sequence: TGTGCCAGCAGTCGTAGCGGGAGCGGGGAGACCCAGTACTTC.

This clonotype was detected once. V usage is TRBV27 and J usage is TRBJ1-2, with D possibly being TRBD1 (6 bases). This CDR3 spans 17 amino acids. V shed 6 bases and J shed 11 bases, with 31 bases lying between them. Germline loops: CDR1 MNHEY, CDR2 SMNVEV (reference sequence). CDR3 in amino acids: CASSRGAGSSFLPSYTF. The CDR3 region has the DNA TGTGCCAGCAGCCGGGGGGCAGGGAGCTCCTTCTTACCATCATACACCTTC.

The V and J genes are TRBV5-1 and TRBJ2-7, with 8 bases that match TRBD1. CDR1 is SGHRS, CDR2 YFSETQ, per germline. The CDR3 has 12 amino acids. J was trimmed by 3 bases and V by 5 bases; bases with no gene match: 1. The CDR3 DNA sequence: TGCGCCAGCAGAGGACAGGGCTACGAGCAGTACTTC. Its translation is CASRGQGYEQYF.

This clonotype was found once. The J gene is TRBJ1-5, the V gene TRBV7-2, with 8 positions matching TRBD1. The CDR3 is made up of 15 amino acids. The V gene end was trimmed by 5 bases and the J gene end by 4 bases; junction bases not matched to a gene: 7. Germline CDR1 reads SGHTA; CDR2 reads FQGNSA. CDR3 sequence reads: CASSPRTGGNQPQHF. In nucleotides, the CDR3 is TGTGCCAGCAGCCCAAGAACAGGGGGAAATCAGCCCCAGCATTTT.

The table lists this clonotype with a few counts. This rearrangement joins TRBV30 to TRBJ1-1; D not resolved. V was pared by 3 bases and J by 1 base, with 9 bases between. The CDR3 is 13 residues long. In germline, CDR1 is GTSNPN, CDR2 SVGIG (reference sequence). The CDR3 DNA sequence: TGTGCCTGGAGCTCAGGCGGGAACACTGAAGCTTTCTTT. It encodes CAWSSGGNTEAFF.

CDR3: CASSLALSEPQHF. The CDR3 DNA sequence: TGTGCCAGCAGCTTAGCGCTCTCGGAGCCCCAGCATTTT. The V gene is TRBV7-2, the J gene TRBJ1-5, with no clear D. CDR1 and CDR2 from the germline V gene are SGHTA and FQGNSA. Trimming cost V 0 bases and J 8 bases, with 8 bases left between them. The CDR3 is 13 residues long.

The CDR3 loop reads CASSIGRGYTF. CDR3 coding DNA: TGTGCCAGTAGTATAGGGAGGGGCTACACCTTC. The genes are TRBV19 and TRBJ1-2, with unresolved D. V was shortened by 1 base and J by 8 bases, with 5 bases between the two germline ends. The V gene's germline CDR1 is LNHDA and CDR2 SQIVND (reference sequence). The CDR3 sequence is 11 residues long.

The V gene is TRBV7-2, the J gene TRBJ2-5; D is perhaps TRBD2 (6 bases). Per the germline V gene, CDR1 is SGHTA and CDR2 is FQGNSA. This CDR3 region has 13 residues. Between the trimmed V and J ends, which lost 3 bases and 5 bases, there was a span of 10 bases. CDR3 nucleotides: TGTGCCAGCAGCTTTGAGGGACTGGAGACCCAGTACTTC. Translating gives CASSFEGLETQYF.

This chain links TRBV24-1 with TRBJ1-5; weak D call: TRBD1 (5 bases). Germline lookup yields CDR1 KGHDR and CDR2 SFDVKD. This CDR3 has 15 amino acids. Trimming stripped 0 bases from V and 2 bases from J, with 7 bases between. CDR3 coding DNA: TGTGCCACCAGTGATTTGGGGGCGGGCAATCAGCCCCAGCATTTT. Protein sequence: CATSDLGAGNQPQHF.

This chain uses TRBV30 with TRBJ2-3; D gene unclear. This CDR3 contains 14 residues. In germline, CDR1 is GTSNPN, CDR2 SVGIG (reference sequence). Trimming took 5 bases from V and 2 from J, leaving 14 bases between them. CDR3 residues: CAWCGRLHTDTQYF. The CDR3 bases are TGTGCCTGGTGTGGCAGGTTACACACAGATACGCAGTATTTT.

This clonotype was found a few times. The chain recombines TRBV7-2 with TRBJ1-5; D possibly corresponds to TRBD1 (6 bases). This CDR3 region has 14 residues. The germline gives CDR1 SGHTA, CDR2 FQGNSA. Trimming left V 5 bases short and J 2 bases short, with 10 bases between. This CDR3 reads CASSLRQGNQPQHF. CDR3 in DNA: TGTGCCAGCAGCCTCCGACAGGGCAATCAGCCCCAGCATTTT.

About this clonotype itself: The junction departs from germline at one end; a sequencing error may be responsible. The V call is TRBV6-1, the J call TRBJ1-5, with D tentatively TRBD1 (5 bases). There are 14 residues in the CDR3. In germline, CDR1 is MNHNS, CDR2 SASEGT. The chain's CDR3 is CVSSQGSHNQPQHF. The CDR3 bases are TGTGTCAGCAGCCAGGGATCCCACAATCAGCCCCAGCATTTT.

The gene calls are TRBV24-1 and TRBJ1-1; D uncertain. Trimming left V 10 bases short and J 1 base short, with 9 bases between. CDR3 length: 12 amino acids. Germline assignment: CDR1 KGHDR and CDR2 SFDVKD. The CDR3 DNA follows: TGTGCCACATCGAGAGCGAACACTGAAGCTTTCTTT. It is translated as CATSRANTEAFF.

This clonotype showed up just a few times. This sequence joins TRBV6-5 and TRBJ1-2; 11 positions agree with TRBD1. This CDR3 spans 16 amino acids. The germline V gene has CDR1 MNHEY and CDR2 SVGAGI. The V segment lost 4 bases and the J segment 7 bases; nucleotides outside the gene matches: 11. CDR3 region: CASSSRTGGKRSGYTF. The CDR3 DNA reads as TGTGCCAGCAGTTCTAGGACAGGGGGCAAGCGCTCTGGCTACACCTTC.

J is TRBJ1-5 and V is TRBV20-1; TRBD1 might be the D (5 bases). CDR1 is DFQATT and CDR2 is SNEGSKA in the germline V gene (reference sequence). V dropped 3 bases and J dropped 11 bases, with 8 bases sitting between them. The CDR3 spans 10 residues. This CDR3 is CSASPRAQHF. The CDR3 DNA reads TGCAGTGCTAGTCCCAGGGCCCAGCATTTT.

The gene calls are TRBV19 and TRBJ1-1, with D maybe TRBD1 (6 bases). The CDR3 consists of 14 residues. The germline gives CDR1 LNHDA, CDR2 SQIVND (reference sequence). Trimming left V 7 bases short and J 7 bases short, with 19 bases between. In DNA form, the CDR3 reads TGTGCCAGTACCCCCCAACCGGGGGGCCGTGAAGCTTTCTTT. Amino acid sequence: CASTPQPGGREAFF.

J is TRBJ1-1 and V is TRBV27; D not certain. This CDR3 is 16 amino acids long. Germline-derived CDR1 and CDR2 are MNHEY and SMNVEV (reference sequence). The V end lost 5 bases, the J end lost 1 base, and 17 bases lay between the germline ends. The CDR3 DNA sequence: TGTGCCAGCAGTCTCCGACTCGGGATGGGGAACACTGAAGCTTTCTTT. This translates into CASSLRLGMGNTEAFF.